The 21 T cell receptor beta chains below were found in one sample sequenced in a study of liver allograft versus peripheral blood T cells. Overall study: Recipients' peripheral blood T cell receptor repertoires were compared with those in transplanted livers.

From the reads, TCRdb called clonotypes with MiXCR, one entry per CDR3 protein. Of 6,600 or so distinct CDR3 sequences in the sample, roughly 17% were seen once. Source of these receptors: a human patient who had a liver transplant. Some of these T cells may belong to the graft donor.

The genes are TRBV5-1 and TRBJ2-1, with TRBD1 as a possible D gene (6 bases). The germline gives CDR1 SGHRS, CDR2 YFSETQ. The V end was cut by 0 bases, the J end by 12 bases, with 13 bases between. This CDR3 is built from 13 residues. The CDR3 DNA follows: TGCGCCAGCAGCTTGGGACAGGTTGGTGTGCAGTTCTTC. Translating it yields CASSLGQVGVQFF.

In this sample, this clonotype is medium-sized. J is TRBJ2-3 and V is TRBV29-1; 7 bases are a match to TRBD2. This CDR3 is 13 amino acids long. V was pared by 8 bases and J by 2 bases, with 7 bases of the junction left unmatched. In germline, CDR1 is SQVTM, CDR2 ANQGSEA. The CDR3 spells CSLVGGDTDTQYF. The CDR3 DNA reads as TGCAGCCTGGTTGGGGGGGACACAGATACGCAGTATTTT.

This clonotype was seen more than once but under ten times. This chain's CDR3 is CASSLVWGLNTGELFF. In DNA, the CDR3 is TGCGCCAGCAGCTTGGTGTGGGGGCTGAACACCGGGGAGCTGTTTTTT. The chain links TRBV5-1 to TRBJ2-2; maybe TRBD1 (6 bases). V lost 0 bases, J lost 1 base, and 10 bases lay in between. The CDR3 extends over 16 amino acids. Germline V gene lookup returns CDR1 SGHRS and CDR2 YFSETQ. Using reference TRBV5-1 and TRBJ2-2 for the parts outside the CDR3, the full variable domain is KAGVTQTPRYLIKTRGQQVTLSCSPISGHRSVSWYQQTPGQGLQFLFEYFSETQRNKGNFPGRFSGRQFSNSRSEMNVSTLELGDSALYLCASSLVWGLNTGELFFGEGSRLTVL.

This clonotype was picked up a small number of times. The chain couples TRBV28 to TRBJ1-6; TRBD1 is a possible D gene (6 bases). The CDR3 runs to 15 residues. V lost 7 bases, J lost 10 bases, and 20 bases lay in between. Germline lookup yields CDR1 MDHEN and CDR2 SYDVKM. The DNA for the CDR3 is TGTGCCAGCACCACCGGGGGCAGCACGTACTCACCCCTCCACTTT. Protein sequence: CASTTGGSTYSPLHF.

By proportion, this clonotype is medium-sized. The genes are TRBV6-2 or TRBV6-3 and TRBJ1-5, with D uncertain. The V gene's germline CDR1 is MNHEY and CDR2 SVGEGT. CDR3 length: 13 residues. Trimming pared 0 bases from V and 7 bases from J, leaving 7 bases between. CDR3 sequence reads: CASSYSREQPQHF. The CDR3 DNA reads as TGTGCCAGCAGTTACTCGCGGGAGCAGCCCCAGCATTTT.

This clonotype turned up a few times. The chain carries TRBV5-5 and TRBJ2-3, with D possibly TRBD1 on 6 matching bases. Germline V CDR1 and CDR2: SGHKS, YYEKEE (reference sequence). This CDR3 is built from 15 residues. Trimming removed 1 base from V and 0 bases from J, with 9 bases in between. The CDR3 bases are TGTGCCAGCAGCTTGAACAGGGCTAGCACAGATACGCAGTATTTT. It specifies CASSLNRASTDTQYF. Using reference TRBV5-5 and TRBJ2-3 for the parts outside the CDR3, the full variable domain is DAGVTQSPTHLIKTRGQQVTLRCSPISGHKSVSWYQQVLGQGPQFIFQYYEKEERGRGNFPDRFSARQFPNYSSELNVNALLLGDSALYLCASSLNRASTDTQYFGPGTRLTVL.

This clonotype is deemed medium-sized. V gene TRBV6-1 combines with J gene TRBJ1-1; 7 nucleotides line up with TRBD1. Per germline, CDR1 MNHNS and CDR2 SASEGT. This CDR3 is 13 amino acids long. Trimming at V came to 7 bases and at J to 3 bases, leaving 5 bases not matched to a gene. CDR3 loop: CASTLTGYTEAFF. The CDR3 bases are TGTGCCAGCACGTTGACAGGGTACACTGAAGCTTTCTTT.

This clonotype is labeled as medium-sized. The V call is TRBV15, the J call TRBJ2-1; D not certain. Trimming removed 0 bases from V and 6 bases from J, with 15 bases in between. The CDR3 is made up of 16 amino acids. Germline CDR1 is LNHNV and CDR2 is YYDKDF (reference sequence). DNA for the CDR3: TGTGCCACCAGCAGAGACGATATGAGCCAAGGCAATGAGCAGTTCTTC. Its protein is CATSRDDMSQGNEQFF.

In its sample, this clonotype ranks as medium-sized. This chain joins TRBV27 and TRBJ2-7; 9 bases agree with TRBD2. The CDR3 contains 15 residues. Looked up from germline, CDR1 is MNHEY and CDR2 is SMNVEV (reference sequence). V was clipped by 4 bases and J by 6 bases; unmatched bases: 10. CDR3 sequence: CASSSSRREGREQYF. The CDR3 region has the DNA TGTGCCAGCAGTTCCTCTAGGCGGGAGGGCCGCGAGCAGTACTTC.

This clonotype is judged medium-sized. The V gene is TRBV24-1, the J gene TRBJ1-6; no definite D call. This CDR3 is 11 amino acids long. The V gene's germline CDR1 is KGHDR and CDR2 SFDVKD. Trimming pared 12 bases from V and 10 bases from J, leaving 12 bases between. CDR3 residues: CAPLLGSPLHF. Here the CDR3 DNA reads TGTGCCCCCCTCCTAGGCTCACCCCTCCACTTT.

This clonotype came up a few times. The rearrangement joins TRBV11-2 to TRBJ2-3; D not certain. The V gene lost 1 base and the J gene lost 0 bases, with 8 bases spanning the gap. Looked up from germline, CDR1 is SGHAT and CDR2 is FQNNGV. This CDR3 region has 15 residues. The CDR3 reads CASSLGSGSTDTQYF. The CDR3 region has the DNA TGTGCCAGCAGCTTAGGATCTGGTAGCACAGATACGCAGTATTTT.

This clonotype is judged medium-sized. The rearrangement joins TRBV6-1 to TRBJ1-4; 11 nucleotides match TRBD1. CDR3 length: 15 amino acids. V lost 4 bases and J lost 7; bases outside the gene matches: 5. CDR1 is MNHNS and CDR2 is SASEGT in the germline V gene. Written as DNA, the CDR3 is TGTGCCAGCAGTGGCTGGACAGGGGGCATTGAAAAACTGTTTTTT. Translation: CASSGWTGGIEKLFF.

Sample share makes this clonotype medium-sized. The chain has TRBV18 and TRBJ2-2; D gene uncertain. This CDR3 has 11 residues. Per the germline V gene, CDR1 is KGHSH and CDR2 is LQKENI. The V and J ends lost 2 bases and 5 bases respectively, with 0 bases between them. This CDR3 reads CASSPTGELFF. The CDR3 bases are TGTGCCAGCTCACCAACCGGGGAGCTGTTTTTT.

This clonotype was counted only a few times. This chain connects TRBV10-3 to TRBJ2-7, with 8 positions matching TRBD1. The V segment lost 6 bases and the J segment 3 bases; nucleotides outside the gene matches: 4. The CDR3 is 13 amino acids. Germline CDR1 ENHRY, CDR2 SYGVKD. CDR3 sequence (DNA): TGTGCCATCAGCCCTGGGACAGGCTACGAGCAGTACTTC. Encoded protein: CAISPGTGYEQYF.

The DNA for the CDR3 is TGCGCCAGCAGCTCCTTAGCGCACGGGTACAATGAGCAGTTCTTC. This translates into CASSSLAHGYNEQFF. This chain connects TRBV5-1 to TRBJ2-1; the D gene is possibly TRBD2 (5 bases). V lost 3 bases, J lost 4 bases, and 14 bases lay in between. CDR3 size: 15 residues. CDR1 and CDR2 from the germline V gene are SGHRS and YFSETQ.

The chain combines TRBV30 with TRBJ2-7; the match to TRBD2 covers 7 bases. CDR3 size: 13 residues. Germline V gives CDR1 GTSNPN, CDR2 SVGIG (reference sequence). Unmatched junction bases numbered 3, after V lost 2 bases and J lost 2 bases. The CDR3: CAWSPGTTYEQYF. CDR3 bases: TGTGCCTGGAGTCCTGGGACTACCTACGAGCAGTACTTC.

By sample fraction, this clonotype is medium-sized. The genes are TRBV24-1 and TRBJ2-3, with TRBD1 matching 10 bases. The J segment lost 3 bases and the V segment lost 6 bases, leaving 8 bases of the junction unmatched. The CDR3 runs 16 residues. Per germline, CDR1 KGHDR and CDR2 SFDVKD. CDR3 region: CATSYSGTGATDTQYF. The CDR3 coding sequence is TGTGCCACCAGTTACTCCGGGACAGGGGCTACAGATACGCAGTATTTT.

The genes are TRBV2 and TRBJ1-5; no reliable D call. Trimming took off 3 bases at V and 6 bases at J, with 12 bases between the two ends. The CDR3 extends over 14 amino acids. Per germline, CDR1 SNHLY and CDR2 FYNNEI. The CDR3 coding sequence is TGTGCCAGCAGTGAGGACGGGTGGAGTCAGCCCCAGCATTTT. Its protein is CASSEDGWSQPQHF.

For this clonotype: Just one base apart from a much larger clone, this may be a read error. The chain couples TRBV24-1 to TRBJ2-3, with D possibly being TRBD2 (6 bases). Per germline, CDR1 KGHDR and CDR2 SFDVKD. The CDR3 is 15 residues long. Trimming removed 3 bases from V and 2 bases from J, with 11 bases in between. This CDR3 reads CATSDARDSTDTQYF. DNA for the CDR3: TGTGCCACCAGTGATGCCCGGGACTCCACAGATACGCAGTATTTT.

This clonotype was observed many times. The CDR3 loop is CASSEFRTGGYTF. The CDR3 DNA sequence: TGTGCCAGCAGTGAGTTTAGGACGGGAGGCTACACCTTC. The rearrangement uses TRBV25-1 and TRBJ1-2; D is unclear. Germline loops: CDR1 MGHDK, CDR2 SYGVNS. This CDR3 spans 13 amino acids. Deletions cut 3 bases from V and 8 bases from J, with 13 bases between.

The CDR3 region is CASSLVPDNYGYTF. The CDR3 DNA reads as TGTGCCAGCAGTTTAGTCCCAGATAACTATGGCTACACCTTC. This chain joins TRBV12-3 or TRBV12-4 and TRBJ1-2; D is undetermined. CDR3 size: 14 residues. Trimming pared 1 base from V and 1 base from J, leaving 7 bases between.